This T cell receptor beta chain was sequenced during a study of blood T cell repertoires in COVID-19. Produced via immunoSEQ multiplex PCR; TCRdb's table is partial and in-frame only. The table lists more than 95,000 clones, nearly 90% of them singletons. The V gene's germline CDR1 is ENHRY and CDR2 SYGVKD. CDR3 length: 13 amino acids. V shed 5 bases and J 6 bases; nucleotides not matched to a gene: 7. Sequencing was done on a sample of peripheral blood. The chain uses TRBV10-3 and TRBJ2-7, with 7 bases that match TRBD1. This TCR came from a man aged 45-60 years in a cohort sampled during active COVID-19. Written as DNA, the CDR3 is TGTGCCATCAGTCGCAGACAGGGAAGCGAGCAGTACTTC. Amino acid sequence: CAISRRQGSEQYF.